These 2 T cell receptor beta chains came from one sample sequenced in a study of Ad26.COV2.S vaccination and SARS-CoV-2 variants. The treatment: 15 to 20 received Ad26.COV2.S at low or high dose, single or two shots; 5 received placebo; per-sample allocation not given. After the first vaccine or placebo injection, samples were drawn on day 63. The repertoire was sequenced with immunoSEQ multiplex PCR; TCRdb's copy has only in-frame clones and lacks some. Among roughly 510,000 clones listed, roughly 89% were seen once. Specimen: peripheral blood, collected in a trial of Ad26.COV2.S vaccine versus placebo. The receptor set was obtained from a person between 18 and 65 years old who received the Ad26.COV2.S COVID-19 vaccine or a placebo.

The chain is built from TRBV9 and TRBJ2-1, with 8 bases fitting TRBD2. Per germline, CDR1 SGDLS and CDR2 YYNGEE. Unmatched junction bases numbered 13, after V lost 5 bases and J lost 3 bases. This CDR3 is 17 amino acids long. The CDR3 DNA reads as TGTGCCAGCAGGAGGGACCGGGGACTAGGGGACTACAATGAGCAGTTCTTC. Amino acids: CASRRDRGLGDYNEQFF.

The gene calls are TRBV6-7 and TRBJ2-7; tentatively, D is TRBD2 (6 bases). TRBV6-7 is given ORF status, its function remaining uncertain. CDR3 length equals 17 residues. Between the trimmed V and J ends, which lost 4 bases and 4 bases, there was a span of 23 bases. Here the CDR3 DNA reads TGTGCCAGCAGTTCCTGTAGCGGCCGGGCCGACGGGTACGAGCAGTACTTC. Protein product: CASSSCSGRADGYEQYF.